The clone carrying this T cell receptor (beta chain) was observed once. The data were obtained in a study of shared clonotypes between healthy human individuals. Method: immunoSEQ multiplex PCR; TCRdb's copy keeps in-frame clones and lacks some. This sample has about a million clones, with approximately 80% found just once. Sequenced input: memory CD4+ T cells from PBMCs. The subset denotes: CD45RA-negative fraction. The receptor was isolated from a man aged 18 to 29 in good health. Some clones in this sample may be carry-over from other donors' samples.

CDR3 sequence (DNA): TGTGCCAGCAGCTTAAAGCGAGGCGGGAGCGCAGATACGCAGTATTTT. Its protein product is CASSLKRGGSADTQYF. The rearrangement joins TRBV11-1 to TRBJ2-3; 7 nucleotides match TRBD2. The CDR3 extends over 16 amino acids. Germline loops: CDR1 SGHAT, CDR2 FQDESV (reference sequence). With V trimmed by 2 bases and J by 4 bases, 9 bases remained unmatched. Drawing the rest from reference TRBV11-1 and TRBJ2-3, the complete variable domain is EAEVAQSPRYKITEKSQAVAFWCDPISGHATLYWYRQILGQGPELLVQFQDESVVDDSQLPKDRFSAERLKGVDSTLKIQPAELGDSAMYLCASSLKRGGSADTQYFGPGTRLTVL.